These T cell receptor beta chains were read from a single sample in a study of OX40 agonist ivuxolimab in advanced cancers. This table comes from immunoSEQ multiplex PCR, and its TCRdb copy is limited to in-frame clones, with some not included. Seen here are about 19,000 clones, about 77% observed once, and the top ten hold 15% to 20%. Sequencing used CD4+ or CD8+ T cells sorted from blood, obtained in a trial of the OX40 agonist ivuxolimab. The receptors come from an adult with an advanced solid tumor such as melanoma, head and neck, liver or kidney cancer. CDR3s include the opening cysteine and the closing phenylalanine or tryptophan. The D gene is left open where the match is weak. Not all rows give a size; the values are once, few, many and, for expanded clones, a class.

V: TRBV2
J: TRBJ1-6
size: once
D: -
DNA: TGTGCCAGCAGTGCGGGGGGGCCTAATTCACCCCTCCACTTT
CDR3: CASSAGGPNSPLHF

V: TRBV28
J: TRBJ2-1
size: -
D: TRBD1
DNA: TGTGCCAGCAGTTTGACAGGGGGCGCGGATGAGCAGTTCTTC
CDR3: CASSLTGGADEQFF

V: TRBV9
J: TRBJ1-4
size: -
D: -
DNA: TGTGCCAGCGGAGGGTCGGCAACTAATGAAAAACTGTTTTTT
CDR3: CASGGSATNEKLFF

V: TRBV7-9
J: TRBJ1-1
size: -
D: -
DNA: TGTGCCAGCAGCTTACCGCAAGTTTCGACAGTAAACACTGAAGCTTTCTTT
CDR3: CASSLPQVSTVNTEAFF

V: TRBV7-9
J: TRBJ2-7
size: -
D: -
DNA: TGTGCCAGCAGCCCCCCGGGGGCATACGAGCAGTACTTC
CDR3: CASSPPGAYEQYF

V: TRBV7-8
J: TRBJ1-5
size: -
D: TRBD1
DNA: TGTGCCAGCAGCCTGGGGACAGATTATAGCAATCAGCCCCAGCATTTT
CDR3: CASSLGTDYSNQPQHF

V: TRBV6-6
J: TRBJ1-5
size: -
D: -
DNA: TGTGCCAGCAGTCTGGGGGTGGGCAATCAGCCCCAGCATTTT
CDR3: CASSLGVGNQPQHF

V: TRBV7-2
J: TRBJ2-3
size: -
D: TRBD2
DNA: TGTGCCAGCAGCACGAGCGGGGGGGCCGGGGATACGCAGTATTTT
CDR3: CASSTSGGAGDTQYF

V: TRBV25-1
J: TRBJ2-7
size: -
D: TRBD2
DNA: TGTGCCAGCAGTCCCGGGACTAGCGGTACCTACGAGCAGTACTTC
CDR3: CASSPGTSGTYEQYF

V: TRBV5-5
J: TRBJ2-7
size: -
D: -
DNA: TGCGCCAGCAGCCAAGATTACGGAGGCTACGAGCAGTACTTC
CDR3: CASSQDYGGYEQYF

V: TRBV7-9
J: TRBJ1-5
size: -
D: -
DNA: TGTGCCAGCAGCCCGAGGAATGGGGCCGATCAGCCCCAGCATTTT
CDR3: CASSPRNGADQPQHF

V: TRBV28
J: TRBJ1-5
size: -
D: -
DNA: TGTGCCAGCAGTCGCACAGGGAGAGGTAGTCAGCCCCAGCATTTT
CDR3: CASSRTGRGSQPQHF

V: TRBV28
J: TRBJ1-2
size: once
D: TRBD1
DNA: TGTGCCAGCACCCTCTCTCATGGACAGGGCGGAAGGGACGATGGCTACACCTTC
CDR3: CASTLSHGQGGRDDGYTF

V: TRBV4-3
J: TRBJ2-1
size: once
D: -
DNA: TGCGCCAGCAGCCAAGATCATTACGACAGCCAGCGGTTCTTC
CDR3: CASSQDHYDSQRFF

V: TRBV28
J: TRBJ2-7
size: once
D: -
DNA: TGTGCCAGCAGTTTCTTCTTAAAAGGGGGCTACGAGCAGTACTTC
CDR3: CASSFFLKGGYEQYF